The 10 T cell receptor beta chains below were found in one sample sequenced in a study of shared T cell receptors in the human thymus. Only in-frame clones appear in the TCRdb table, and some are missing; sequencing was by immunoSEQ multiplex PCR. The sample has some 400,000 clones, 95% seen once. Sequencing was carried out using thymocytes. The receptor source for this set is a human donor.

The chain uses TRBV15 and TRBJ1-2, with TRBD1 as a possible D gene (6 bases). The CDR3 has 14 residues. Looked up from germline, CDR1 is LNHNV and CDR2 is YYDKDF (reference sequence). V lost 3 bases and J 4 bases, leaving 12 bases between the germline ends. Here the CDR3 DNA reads TGTGCCACCAGCAGGGCGCAGGGGTCCTATGGCTACACCTTC. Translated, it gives CATSRAQGSYGYTF.

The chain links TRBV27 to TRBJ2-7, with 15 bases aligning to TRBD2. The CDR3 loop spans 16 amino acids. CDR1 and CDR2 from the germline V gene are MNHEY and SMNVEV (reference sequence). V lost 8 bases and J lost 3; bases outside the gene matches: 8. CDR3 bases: TGTGCCAGCCGACCAGGGACTAGCGGGAGGAACTACGAGCAGTACTTC. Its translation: CASRPGTSGRNYEQYF.

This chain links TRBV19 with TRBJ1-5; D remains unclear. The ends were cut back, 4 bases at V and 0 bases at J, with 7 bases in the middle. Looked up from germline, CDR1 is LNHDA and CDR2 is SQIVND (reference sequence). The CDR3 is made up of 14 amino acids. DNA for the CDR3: TGTGCCAGTAGTACCCCGGATAGCAATCAGCCCCAGCATTTT. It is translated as CASSTPDSNQPQHF.

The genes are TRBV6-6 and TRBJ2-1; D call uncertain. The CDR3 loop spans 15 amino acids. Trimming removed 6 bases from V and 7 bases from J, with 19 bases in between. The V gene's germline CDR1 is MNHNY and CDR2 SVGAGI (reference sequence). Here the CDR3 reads CASSFYDPSENEQFF. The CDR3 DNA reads TGTGCCAGCAGCTTCTATGACCCCTCGGAGAATGAGCAGTTCTTC.

In DNA, the CDR3 is TGTGCCAGCAGCCAAGACGCGGGAGGGTACAATGAGCAGTTCTTC. It encodes CASSQDAGGYNEQFF. The rearrangement links TRBV4-2 to TRBJ2-1; 9 bases agree with TRBD2. The CDR3 is 15 residues long. The germline CDR1 and CDR2 sequences are LGHNA and YNFKEQ. The ends lost 0 bases at V and 4 bases at J; junction bases unmatched: 1.

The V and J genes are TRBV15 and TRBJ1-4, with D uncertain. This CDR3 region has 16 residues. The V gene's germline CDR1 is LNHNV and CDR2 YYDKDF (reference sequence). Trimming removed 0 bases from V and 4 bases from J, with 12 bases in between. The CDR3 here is CATSRDRSQVNEKLFF. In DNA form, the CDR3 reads TGTGCCACCAGCAGAGATAGGAGCCAGGTTAATGAAAAACTGTTTTTT.

Here the CDR3 DNA reads TGTGCCAGCAGAAAGACTAGCGGGAGAGGAGGGGGTACGCAGTATTTT. It yields the protein CASRKTSGRGGGTQYF. The chain employs TRBV6-4 and TRBJ2-3, with 12 positions matching TRBD2. J gave up 8 bases and V 6 bases, and 12 bases lay outside the gene matches. Per germline, CDR1 MRHNA and CDR2 SNTAGT. CDR3 length: 16 amino acids.

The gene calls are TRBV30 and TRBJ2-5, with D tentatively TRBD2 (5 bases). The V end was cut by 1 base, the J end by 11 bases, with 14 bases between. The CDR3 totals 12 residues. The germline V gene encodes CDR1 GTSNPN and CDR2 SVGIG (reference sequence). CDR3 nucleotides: TGTGCCTGGAGTGCCCGGGGTTTAGAGCAGTACTTC. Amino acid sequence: CAWSARGLEQYF.

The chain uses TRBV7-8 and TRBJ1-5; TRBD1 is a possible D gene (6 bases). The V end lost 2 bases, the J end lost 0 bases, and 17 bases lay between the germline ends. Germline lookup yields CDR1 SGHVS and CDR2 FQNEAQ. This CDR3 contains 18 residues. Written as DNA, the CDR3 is TGTGCCAGCAGCTTATCACCTCAACAGGGATATAGCAATCAGCCCCAGCATTTT. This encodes CASSLSPQQGYSNQPQHF. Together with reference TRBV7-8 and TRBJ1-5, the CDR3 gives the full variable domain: GAGVSQSPRYKVAKRGQDVALRCDPISGHVSLFWYQQALGQGPEFLTYFQNEAQLDKSGLPSDRFFAERPEGSVSTLKIQRTQQEDSAVYLCASSLSPQQGYSNQPQHFGDGTRLSIL.

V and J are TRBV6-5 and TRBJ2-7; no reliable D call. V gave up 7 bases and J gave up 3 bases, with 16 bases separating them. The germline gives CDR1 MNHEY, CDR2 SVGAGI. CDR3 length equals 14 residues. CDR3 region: CASTTNFPHYEQYF. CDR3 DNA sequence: TGTGCCAGCACAACTAATTTTCCCCACTACGAGCAGTACTTC.